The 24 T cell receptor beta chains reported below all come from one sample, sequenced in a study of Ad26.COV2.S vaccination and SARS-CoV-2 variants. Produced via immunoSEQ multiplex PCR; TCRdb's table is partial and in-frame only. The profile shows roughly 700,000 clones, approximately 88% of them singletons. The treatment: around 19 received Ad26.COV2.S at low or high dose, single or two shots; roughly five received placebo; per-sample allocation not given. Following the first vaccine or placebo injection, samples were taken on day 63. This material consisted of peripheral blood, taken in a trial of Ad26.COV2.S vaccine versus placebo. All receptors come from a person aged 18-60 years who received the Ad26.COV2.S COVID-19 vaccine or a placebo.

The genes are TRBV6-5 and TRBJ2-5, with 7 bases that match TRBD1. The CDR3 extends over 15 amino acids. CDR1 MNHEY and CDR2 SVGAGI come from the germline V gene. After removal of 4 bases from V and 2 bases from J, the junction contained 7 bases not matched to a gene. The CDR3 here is CASSSAWTGQETQYF. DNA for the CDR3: TGTGCCAGCAGTTCAGCTTGGACAGGACAAGAGACCCAGTACTTC.

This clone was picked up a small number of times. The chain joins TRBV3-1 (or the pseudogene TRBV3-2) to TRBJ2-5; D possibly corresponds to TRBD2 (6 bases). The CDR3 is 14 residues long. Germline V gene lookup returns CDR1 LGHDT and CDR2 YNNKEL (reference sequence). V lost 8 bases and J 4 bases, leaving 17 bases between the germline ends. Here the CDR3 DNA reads TGTGCCAGCGAGGACCCGGGGCGGGGAGAGACCCAGTACTTC. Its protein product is CASEDPGRGETQYF.

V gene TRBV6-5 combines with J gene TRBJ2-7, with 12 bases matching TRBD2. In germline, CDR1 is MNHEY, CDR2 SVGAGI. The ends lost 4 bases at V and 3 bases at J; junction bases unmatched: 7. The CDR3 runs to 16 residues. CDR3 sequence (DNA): TGTGCCAGCAGTTTTGGACTAGCGGGGAGATACTACGAGCAGTACTTC. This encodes CASSFGLAGRYYEQYF.

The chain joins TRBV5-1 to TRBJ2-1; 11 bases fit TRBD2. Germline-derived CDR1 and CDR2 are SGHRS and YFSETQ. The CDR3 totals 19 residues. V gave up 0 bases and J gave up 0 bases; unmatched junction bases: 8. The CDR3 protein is CASSLEGSSGRVSYNEQFF. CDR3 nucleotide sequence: TGCGCCAGCAGCTTGGAGGGGAGTAGCGGGAGGGTCTCCTACAATGAGCAGTTCTTC. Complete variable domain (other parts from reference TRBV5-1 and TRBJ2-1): KAGVTQTPRYLIKTRGQQVTLSCSPISGHRSVSWYQQTPGQGLQFLFEYFSETQRNKGNFPGRFSGRQFSNSRSEMNVSTLELGDSALYLCASSLEGSSGRVSYNEQFFGPGTRLTVL.

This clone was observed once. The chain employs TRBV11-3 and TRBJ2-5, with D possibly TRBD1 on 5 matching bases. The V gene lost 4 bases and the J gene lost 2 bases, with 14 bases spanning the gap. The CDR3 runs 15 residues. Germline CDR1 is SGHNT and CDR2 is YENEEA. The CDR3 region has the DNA TGTGCCAGCAGCTCAACAGGTTTGGGACAAGAGACCCAGTACTTC. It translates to CASSSTGLGQETQYF.

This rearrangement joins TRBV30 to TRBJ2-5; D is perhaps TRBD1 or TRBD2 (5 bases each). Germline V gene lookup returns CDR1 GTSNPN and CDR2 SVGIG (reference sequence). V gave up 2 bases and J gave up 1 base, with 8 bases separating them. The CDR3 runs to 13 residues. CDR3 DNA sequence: TGTGCCTGGAGTCCGGGACCCCAAGAGACCCAGTACTTC. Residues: CAWSPGPQETQYF.

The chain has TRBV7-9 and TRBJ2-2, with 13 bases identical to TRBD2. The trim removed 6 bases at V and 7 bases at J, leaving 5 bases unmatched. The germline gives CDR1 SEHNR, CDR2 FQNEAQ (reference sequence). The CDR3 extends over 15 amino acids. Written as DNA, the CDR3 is TGTGCCAGCAGTTCCCGGACTAGCGGGAGCGGGGAGCTGTTTTTT. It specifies CASSSRTSGSGELFF. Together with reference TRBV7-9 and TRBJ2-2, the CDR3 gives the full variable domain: DTGVSQNPRHKITKRGQNVTFRCDPISEHNRLYWYRQTLGQGPEFLTYFQNEAQLEKSRLLSDRFSAERPKGSFSTLEIQRTEQGDSAMYLCASSSRTSGSGELFFGEGSRLTVL.

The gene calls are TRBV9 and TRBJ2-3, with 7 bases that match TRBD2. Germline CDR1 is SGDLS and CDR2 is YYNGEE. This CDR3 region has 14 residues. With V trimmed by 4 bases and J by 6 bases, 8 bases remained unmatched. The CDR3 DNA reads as TGTGCCAGCAGCCCGCGACTAGCTTCGGATACGCAGTATTTT. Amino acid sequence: CASSPRLASDTQYF.

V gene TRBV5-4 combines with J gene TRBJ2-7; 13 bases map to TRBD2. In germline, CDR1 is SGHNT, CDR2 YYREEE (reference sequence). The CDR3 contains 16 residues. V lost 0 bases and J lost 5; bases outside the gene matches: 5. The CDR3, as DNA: TGTGCCAGCAGCTTGGACGGACTAGCGGGAGTCAACGAGCAGTACTTC. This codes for CASSLDGLAGVNEQYF.

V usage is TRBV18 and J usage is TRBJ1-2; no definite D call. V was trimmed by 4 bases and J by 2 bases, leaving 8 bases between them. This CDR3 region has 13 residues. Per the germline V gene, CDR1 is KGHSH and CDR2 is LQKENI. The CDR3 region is CASSRAANYGYTF. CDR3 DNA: TGTGCCAGCTCACGGGCAGCCAACTATGGCTACACCTTC.

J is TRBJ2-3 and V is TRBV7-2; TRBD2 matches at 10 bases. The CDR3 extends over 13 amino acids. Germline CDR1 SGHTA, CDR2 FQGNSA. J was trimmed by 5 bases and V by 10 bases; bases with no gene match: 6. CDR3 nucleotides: TGTGCCACATTAGCGGGAGGAGGAGATACGCAGTATTTT. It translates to CATLAGGGDTQYF.

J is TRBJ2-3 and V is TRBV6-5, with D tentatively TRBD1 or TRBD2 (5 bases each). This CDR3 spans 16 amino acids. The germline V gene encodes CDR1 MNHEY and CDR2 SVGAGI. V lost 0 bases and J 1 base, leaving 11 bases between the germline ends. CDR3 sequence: CASSYSPGQRTDTQYF. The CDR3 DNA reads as TGTGCCAGCAGTTACTCGCCGGGGCAACGCACAGATACGCAGTATTTT.

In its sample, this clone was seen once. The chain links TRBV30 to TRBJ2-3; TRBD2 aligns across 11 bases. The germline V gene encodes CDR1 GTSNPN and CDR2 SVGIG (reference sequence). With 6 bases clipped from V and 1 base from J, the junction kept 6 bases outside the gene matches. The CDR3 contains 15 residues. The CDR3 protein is CACLTLAGGTDTQYF. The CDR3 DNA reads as TGTGCCTGCCTGACACTAGCGGGGGGCACAGATACGCAGTATTTT.

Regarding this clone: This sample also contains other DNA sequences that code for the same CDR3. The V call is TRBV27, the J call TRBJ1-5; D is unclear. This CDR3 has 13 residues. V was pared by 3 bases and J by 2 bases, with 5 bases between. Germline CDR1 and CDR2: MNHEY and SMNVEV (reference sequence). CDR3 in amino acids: CASSFNGNQPQHF. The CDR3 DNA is TGTGCCAGCAGTTTTAATGGCAATCAGCCCCAGCATTTT.

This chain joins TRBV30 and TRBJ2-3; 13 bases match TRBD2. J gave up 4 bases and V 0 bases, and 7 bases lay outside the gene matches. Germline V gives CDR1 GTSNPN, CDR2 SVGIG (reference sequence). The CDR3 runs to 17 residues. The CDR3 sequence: CAWSVSRTSGGADTQYF. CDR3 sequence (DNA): TGTGCCTGGAGTGTATCGCGGACTAGCGGGGGTGCAGATACGCAGTATTTT.

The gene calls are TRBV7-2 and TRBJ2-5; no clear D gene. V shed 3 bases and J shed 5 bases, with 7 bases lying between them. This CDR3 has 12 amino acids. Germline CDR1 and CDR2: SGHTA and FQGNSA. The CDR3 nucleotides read TGTGCCAGCAGCTTTTTGCGGGAGACCCAGTACTTC. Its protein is CASSFLRETQYF. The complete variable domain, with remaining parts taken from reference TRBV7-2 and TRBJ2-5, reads GAGVSQSPSNKVTEKGKDVELRCDPISGHTALYWYRQSLGQGLEFLIYFQGNSAPDKSGLPSDRFSAERTGGSVSTLTIQRTQQEDSAVYLCASSFLRETQYFGPGTRLLVL.

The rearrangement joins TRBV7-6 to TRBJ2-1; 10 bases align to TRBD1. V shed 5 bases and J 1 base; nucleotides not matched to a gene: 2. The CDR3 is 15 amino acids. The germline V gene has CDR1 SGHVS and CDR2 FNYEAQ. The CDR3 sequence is CASSGQGGSYNEQFF. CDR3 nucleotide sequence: TGTGCCAGCAGCGGACAGGGGGGTTCCTACAATGAGCAGTTCTTC.

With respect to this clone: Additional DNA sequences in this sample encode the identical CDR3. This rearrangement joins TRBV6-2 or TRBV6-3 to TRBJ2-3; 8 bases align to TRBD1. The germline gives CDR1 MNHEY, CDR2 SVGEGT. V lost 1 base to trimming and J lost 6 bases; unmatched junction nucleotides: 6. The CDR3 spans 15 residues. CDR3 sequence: CASSYFGQGADTQYF. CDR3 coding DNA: TGTGCCAGCAGTTACTTTGGACAGGGAGCGGATACGCAGTATTTT.

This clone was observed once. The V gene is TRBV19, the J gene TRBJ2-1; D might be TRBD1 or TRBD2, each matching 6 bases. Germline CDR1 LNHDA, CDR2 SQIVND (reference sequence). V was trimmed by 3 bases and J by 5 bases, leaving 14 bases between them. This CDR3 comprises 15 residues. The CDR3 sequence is CASSMEGGAHNEQFF. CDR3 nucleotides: TGTGCCAGTAGTATGGAGGGGGGAGCGCACAATGAGCAGTTCTTC.

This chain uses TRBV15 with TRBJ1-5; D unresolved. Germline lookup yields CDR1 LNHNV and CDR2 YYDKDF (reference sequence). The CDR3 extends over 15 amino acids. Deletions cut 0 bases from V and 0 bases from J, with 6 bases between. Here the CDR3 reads CATSRDGDSNQPQHF. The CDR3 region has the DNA TGTGCCACCAGCAGAGACGGGGATAGCAATCAGCCCCAGCATTTT.

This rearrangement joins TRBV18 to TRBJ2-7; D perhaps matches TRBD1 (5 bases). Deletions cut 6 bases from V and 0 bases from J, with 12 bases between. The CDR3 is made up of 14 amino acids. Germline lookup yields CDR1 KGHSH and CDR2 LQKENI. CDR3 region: CASSQGGSSYEQYF. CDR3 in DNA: TGTGCCAGCTCCCAGGGTGGCAGCTCCTACGAGCAGTACTTC.

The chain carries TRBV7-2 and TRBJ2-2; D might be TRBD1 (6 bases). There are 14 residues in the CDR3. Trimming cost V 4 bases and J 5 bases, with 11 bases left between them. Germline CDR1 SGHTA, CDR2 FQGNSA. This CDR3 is CASSWGQGTGELFF. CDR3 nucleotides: TGTGCCAGCAGCTGGGGGCAGGGGACCGGGGAGCTGTTTTTT.

DNA for the CDR3: TGCGCCAGCAGCCAAAGGCATTTGAGCACAGATACGCAGTATTTT. Protein sequence: CASSQRHLSTDTQYF. This chain uses TRBV4-3 with TRBJ2-3, with D unclear. The CDR3 extends over 15 amino acids. Between the trimmed V and J ends, which lost 2 bases and 0 bases, there was a span of 9 bases. The germline gives CDR1 LGHNA, CDR2 YSLEER.

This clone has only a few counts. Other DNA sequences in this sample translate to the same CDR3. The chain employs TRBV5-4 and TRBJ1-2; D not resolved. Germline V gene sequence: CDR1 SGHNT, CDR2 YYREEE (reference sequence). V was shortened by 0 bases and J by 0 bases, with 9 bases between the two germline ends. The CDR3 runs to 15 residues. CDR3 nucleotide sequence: TGTGCCAGCAGCTTGGAAGACGGAGCTAACTATGGCTACACCTTC. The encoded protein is CASSLEDGANYGYTF.